The 13 T cell receptor beta chains in this list originate from one sample, sequenced in a study of blood T cell repertoires in COVID-19. Libraries were prepared by immunoSEQ multiplex PCR; TCRdb keeps only in-frame clonotypes and omits some of them. Of approximately 52,000 clones listed, 90% are singletons. Sequenced: peripheral blood. These receptors were collected from a human donor in a cohort sampled during active COVID-19.

V usage is TRBV11-2 and J usage is TRBJ2-3, with 12 bases aligning to TRBD2. The CDR3 runs to 18 residues. V lost 0 bases and J lost 4; bases outside the gene matches: 8. In germline, CDR1 is SGHAT, CDR2 FQNNGV. CDR3 DNA: TGTGCCAGCAGCTTAGATTGGGCTAGCGGGAGGGTGCCAGATACGCAGTATTTT. Protein sequence: CASSLDWASGRVPDTQYF.

This chain joins TRBV24-1 and TRBJ1-5; possible D gene TRBD1, 5 bases. CDR1 KGHDR and CDR2 SFDVKD come from the germline V gene. This CDR3 has 17 amino acids. V was clipped by 3 bases and J by 3 bases, with 17 bases between them. In nucleotides, the CDR3 is TGTGCCACCAGTGATCCCGCGTCAGGGCAGGACAATCAGCCCCAGCATTTT. Translating it yields CATSDPASGQDNQPQHF.

This chain connects TRBV9 to TRBJ1-4, with D possibly being TRBD1 (5 bases). V gave up 2 bases and J gave up 4 bases, with 12 bases separating them. The germline V gene encodes CDR1 SGDLS and CDR2 YYNGEE. CDR3 length equals 15 residues. The CDR3: CASSVKWGDNEKLFF. The CDR3 DNA is TGTGCCAGCAGCGTCAAATGGGGGGATAATGAAAAACTGTTTTTT.

J is TRBJ1-1 and V is TRBV27; perhaps TRBD1 as D (5 bases). Germline V CDR1 and CDR2: MNHEY, SMNVEV (reference sequence). V lost 10 bases to trimming and J lost 0 bases, with 15 bases between them. There are 14 residues in the CDR3. The CDR3 sequence is CATRAGGMNTEAFF. The CDR3, as DNA: TGTGCCACCCGCGCCGGGGGAATGAACACTGAAGCTTTCTTT.

The J gene is TRBJ1-5, the V gene TRBV21-1. TRBV21-1 counts as a pseudogene. The CDR3 has 16 amino acids. The CDR3 sequence: CASSKCKRESNQPQHF. The CDR3 bases are TGTGCCAGCAGCAAATGTAAGAGGGAGAGCAATCAGCCCCAGCATTTT.

The chain carries TRBV6-6 and TRBJ1-3; D is unresolved. CDR3 length: 15 amino acids. CDR1 and CDR2 (germline): MNHNY, SVGAGI (reference sequence). V was cut by 3 bases and J by 0 bases, with 9 bases left in between. The CDR3 nucleotides read TGTGCCAGCAGTTATACTGGTTCCTCTGGAAACACCATATATTTT. It yields the protein CASSYTGSSGNTIYF.

CDR3 nucleotides: TGCGCCAGCAGCTGGGGGGTTACGGCTCGGCTTTTCCCATCCGAGCAGTACTTC. It is translated as CASSWGVTARLFPSEQYF. The chain has TRBV5-1 and TRBJ2-7; possible D gene TRBD2, 6 bases. The V gene's germline CDR1 is SGHRS and CDR2 YFSETQ. CDR3 length: 18 amino acids. V was cut by 3 bases and J by 6 bases, with 28 bases left in between. The whole variable domain, remainder taken from reference TRBV5-1 and TRBJ2-7, is KAGVTQTPRYLIKTRGQQVTLSCSPISGHRSVSWYQQTPGQGLQFLFEYFSETQRNKGNFPGRFSGRQFSNSRSEMNVSTLELGDSALYLCASSWGVTARLFPSEQYFGPGTRLTVT.

The V and J genes are TRBV14 and TRBJ2-7; TRBD1 aligns across 8 bases. The CDR3 runs to 15 residues. Germline lookup yields CDR1 SGHDN and CDR2 FVKESK. The V segment lost 4 bases and the J segment 7 bases; nucleotides outside the gene matches: 12. Here the CDR3 reads CASSPLRGPTGEQYF. The CDR3 bases are TGTGCCAGCAGCCCACTCAGGGGGCCCACGGGAGAGCAGTACTTC.

The rearrangement links TRBV6-5 to TRBJ2-2; weak D call: TRBD1 (5 bases). V was trimmed by 0 bases and J by 7 bases, leaving 9 bases between them. The V gene's germline CDR1 is MNHEY and CDR2 SVGAGI. The CDR3 has 14 amino acids. DNA for the CDR3: TGTGCCAGCAGTTACTCAGGGGCGGACGGGGAGCTGTTTTTT. Translation gives CASSYSGADGELFF.

The V and J genes are TRBV28 and TRBJ1-5, with a tentative D call TRBD1 (5 bases). The CDR3 has 15 amino acids. The germline V and J ends were trimmed by 2 bases and 6 bases, with 14 bases remaining between them. The V gene's germline CDR1 is MDHEN and CDR2 SYDVKM. The DNA of the CDR3 is TGTGCCAGCAGTTTAATAGGGGAAGGGGTTCAGCCCCAGCATTTT. Translating gives CASSLIGEGVQPQHF.

V usage is TRBV2 and J usage is TRBJ1-1, with a possible D match to TRBD1 (6 bases). Germline V gene lookup returns CDR1 SNHLY and CDR2 FYNNEI. The CDR3 loop spans 13 amino acids. V lost 6 bases to trimming and J lost 5 bases, with 13 bases between them. Here the CDR3 reads CASSPQGTTEAFF. CDR3 DNA sequence: TGTGCCAGCAGCCCACAGGGCACAACTGAAGCTTTCTTT.

This chain connects TRBV7-6 to TRBJ1-5, with 7 nucleotides matching TRBD1. The V gene's germline CDR1 is SGHVS and CDR2 FNYEAQ. V lost 1 base and J lost 9; bases outside the gene matches: 9. The CDR3 totals 15 residues. DNA of the CDR3: TGTGCCAGCAGCTTAGGGGACAGCCTTCTTTGGCCCCAGCATTTT. Protein product: CASSLGDSLLWPQHF.

CDR3 nucleotide sequence: TGTGCCAGCAGTGAGAGAGGACAGGGTAGCTCTGGGGCCAACGTCCTGACTTTC. It yields the protein CASSERGQGSSGANVLTF. This sequence joins TRBV2 and TRBJ2-6; 8 bases map to TRBD1. Trimming took 3 bases from V and 0 from J; bases not matched to a gene: 7. The CDR3 has 18 residues. CDR1 is SNHLY and CDR2 is FYNNEI in the germline V gene.